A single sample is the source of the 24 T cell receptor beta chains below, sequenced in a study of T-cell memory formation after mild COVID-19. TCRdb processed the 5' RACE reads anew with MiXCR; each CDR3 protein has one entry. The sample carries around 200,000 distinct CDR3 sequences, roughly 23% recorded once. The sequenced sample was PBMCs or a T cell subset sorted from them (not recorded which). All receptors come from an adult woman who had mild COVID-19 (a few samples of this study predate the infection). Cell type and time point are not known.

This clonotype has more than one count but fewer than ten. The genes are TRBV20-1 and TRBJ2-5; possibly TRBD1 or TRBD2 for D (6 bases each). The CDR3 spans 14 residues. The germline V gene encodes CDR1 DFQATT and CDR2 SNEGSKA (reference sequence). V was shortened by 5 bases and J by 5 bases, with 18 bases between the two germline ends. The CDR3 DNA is TGCAGTGCTTTTGTCCGCGGAGGGGGGGAGACCCAGTACTTC. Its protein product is CSAFVRGGGETQYF.

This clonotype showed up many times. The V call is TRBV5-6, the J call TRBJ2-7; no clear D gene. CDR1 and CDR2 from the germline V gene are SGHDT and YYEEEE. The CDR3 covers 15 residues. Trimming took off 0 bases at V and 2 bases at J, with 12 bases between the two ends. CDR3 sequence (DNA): TGTGCCAGCAGCTTGGGGGATCCACCGACCTACGAGCAGTACTTC. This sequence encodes CASSLGDPPTYEQYF.

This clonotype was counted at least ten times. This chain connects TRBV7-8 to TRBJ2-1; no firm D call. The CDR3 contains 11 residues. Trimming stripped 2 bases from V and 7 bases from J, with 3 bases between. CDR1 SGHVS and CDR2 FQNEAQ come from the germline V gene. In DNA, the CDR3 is TGTGCCAGCAGCTTAAGGAATGAGCAGTTCTTC. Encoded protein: CASSLRNEQFF. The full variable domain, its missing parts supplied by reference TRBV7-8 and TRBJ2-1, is GAGVSQSPRYKVAKRGQDVALRCDPISGHVSLFWYQQALGQGPEFLTYFQNEAQLDKSGLPSDRFFAERPEGSVSTLKIQRTQQEDSAVYLCASSLRNEQFFGPGTRLTVL.

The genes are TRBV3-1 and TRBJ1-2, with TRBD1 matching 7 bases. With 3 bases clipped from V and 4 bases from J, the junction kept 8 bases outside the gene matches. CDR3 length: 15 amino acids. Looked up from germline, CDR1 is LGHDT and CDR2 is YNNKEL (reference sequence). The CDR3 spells CASSQGLGGSYGYTF. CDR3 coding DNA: TGTGCCAGCAGCCAGGGACTAGGGGGCAGCTATGGCTACACCTTC. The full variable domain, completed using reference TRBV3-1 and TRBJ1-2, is DTAVSQTPKYLVTQMGNDKSIKCEQNLGHDTMYWYKQDSKKFLKIMFSYNNKELIINETVPNRFSPKSPDKAHLNLHINSLELGDSAVYFCASSQGLGGSYGYTFGSGTRLTVV.

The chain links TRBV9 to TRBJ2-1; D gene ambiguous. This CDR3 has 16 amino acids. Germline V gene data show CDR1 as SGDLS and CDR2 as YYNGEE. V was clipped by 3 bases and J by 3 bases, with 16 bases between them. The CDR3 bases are TGTGCCAGCAGCGATGGCGATGGCGGAGACTACAATGAGCAGTTCTTC. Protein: CASSDGDGGDYNEQFF.

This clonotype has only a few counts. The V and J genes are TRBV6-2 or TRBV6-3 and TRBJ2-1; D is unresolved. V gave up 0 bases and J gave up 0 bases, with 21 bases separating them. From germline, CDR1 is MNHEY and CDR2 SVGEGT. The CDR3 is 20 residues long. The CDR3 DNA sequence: TGTGCCAGCAGTTACTCGATGGTCGGCAGGTTACCGAGCTCCTACAATGAGCAGTTCTTC. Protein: CASSYSMVGRLPSSYNEQFF.

The CDR3 sequence: CSARARGRYSNQPQHF. The CDR3, as DNA: TGCAGTGCTAGAGCCAGGGGAAGATATAGCAATCAGCCCCAGCATTTT. The chain recombines TRBV20-1 with TRBJ1-5; maybe TRBD1 (6 bases). This CDR3 is built from 16 residues. Germline V gene data show CDR1 as DFQATT and CDR2 as SNEGSKA (reference sequence). V lost 1 base, J lost 0 bases, and 13 bases lay in between.

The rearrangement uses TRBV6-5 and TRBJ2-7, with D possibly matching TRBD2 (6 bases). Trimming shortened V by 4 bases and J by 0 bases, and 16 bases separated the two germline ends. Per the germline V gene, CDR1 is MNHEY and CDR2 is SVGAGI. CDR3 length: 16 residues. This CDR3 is CASSWRATESSYEQYF. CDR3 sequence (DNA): TGTGCCAGCAGTTGGAGGGCGACAGAAAGCTCCTACGAGCAGTACTTC.

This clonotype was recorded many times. CDR3 DNA sequence: TGTGCCAGCAGCGTAGGACAGGGGTTCTACGAGCAGTACTTC. This gives the protein CASSVGQGFYEQYF. The V call is TRBV7-2, the J call TRBJ2-7; 9 positions match TRBD1. There are 14 residues in the CDR3. Germline V CDR1 and CDR2: SGHTA, FQGNSA. V shed 5 bases, J shed 3 bases, and the junction held 5 bases outside the gene matches. The full variable domain, its missing parts supplied by reference TRBV7-2 and TRBJ2-7, is GAGVSQSPSNKVTEKGKDVELRCDPISGHTALYWYRQSLGQGLEFLIYFQGNSAPDKSGLPSDRFSAERTGGSVSTLTIQRTQQEDSAVYLCASSVGQGFYEQYFGPGTRLTVT.

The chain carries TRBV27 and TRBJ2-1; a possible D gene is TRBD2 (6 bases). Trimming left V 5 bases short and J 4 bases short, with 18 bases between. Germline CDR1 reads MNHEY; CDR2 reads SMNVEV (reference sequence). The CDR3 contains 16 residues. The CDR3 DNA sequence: TGTGCCAGCAGTCCCAGGCTGGGACTCTTGTACAATGAGCAGTTCTTC. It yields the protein CASSPRLGLLYNEQFF.

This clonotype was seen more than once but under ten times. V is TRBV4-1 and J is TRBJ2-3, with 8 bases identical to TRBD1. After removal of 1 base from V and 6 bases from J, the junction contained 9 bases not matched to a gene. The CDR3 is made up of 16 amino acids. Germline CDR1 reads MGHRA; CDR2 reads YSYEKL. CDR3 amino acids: CASSQVRTGSGDTQYF. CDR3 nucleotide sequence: TGCGCCAGCAGCCAAGTGAGGACAGGGTCTGGCGATACGCAGTATTTT.

The CDR3 region is CASSQSFRNEQFF. The CDR3, as DNA: TGTGCCAGCAGCCAAAGTTTCAGAAATGAGCAGTTCTTC. V usage is TRBV4-2 and J usage is TRBJ2-1; no clear D gene. CDR1 and CDR2 from the germline V gene are LGHNA and YNFKEQ. Trimming took 2 bases from V and 7 from J, leaving 9 bases between them. This CDR3 is 13 amino acids long.

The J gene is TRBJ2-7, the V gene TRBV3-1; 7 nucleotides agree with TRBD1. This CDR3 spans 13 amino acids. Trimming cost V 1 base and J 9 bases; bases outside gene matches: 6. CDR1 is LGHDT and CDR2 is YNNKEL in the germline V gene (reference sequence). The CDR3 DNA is TGTGCCAGCAGCCAAGGACAGGGATTTTGGCAGTACTTC. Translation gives CASSQGQGFWQYF.

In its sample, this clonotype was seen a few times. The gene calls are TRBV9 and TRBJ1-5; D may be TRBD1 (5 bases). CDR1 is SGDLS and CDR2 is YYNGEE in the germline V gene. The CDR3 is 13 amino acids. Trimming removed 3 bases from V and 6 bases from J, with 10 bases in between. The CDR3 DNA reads TGTGCCAGCAGCGCGGGGGGATCTCAGCCCCAGCATTTT. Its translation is CASSAGGSQPQHF.

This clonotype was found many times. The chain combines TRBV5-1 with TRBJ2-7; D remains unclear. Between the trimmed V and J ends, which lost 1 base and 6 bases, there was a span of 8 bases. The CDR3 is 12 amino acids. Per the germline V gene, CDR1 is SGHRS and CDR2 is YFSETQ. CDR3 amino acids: CASSLSPLEQYF. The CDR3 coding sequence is TGCGCCAGCAGCTTGTCCCCCCTCGAGCAGTACTTC.

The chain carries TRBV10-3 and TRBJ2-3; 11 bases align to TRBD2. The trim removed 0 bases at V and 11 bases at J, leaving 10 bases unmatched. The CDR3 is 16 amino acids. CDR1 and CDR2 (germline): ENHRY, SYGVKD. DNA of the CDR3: TGTGCCATCAGTGAGTCGAGTAGCGGGGGGGCCGTGGGGCAGTATTTT. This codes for CAISESSSGGAVGQYF.

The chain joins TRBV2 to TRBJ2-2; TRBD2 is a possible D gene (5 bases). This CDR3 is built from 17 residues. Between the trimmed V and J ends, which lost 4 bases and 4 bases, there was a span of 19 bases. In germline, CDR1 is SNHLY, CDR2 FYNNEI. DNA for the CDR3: TGTGCCAGCAGTGGCGGGTCGGCGGGTTATATCACCGGGGAGCTGTTTTTT. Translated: CASSGGSAGYITGELFF.

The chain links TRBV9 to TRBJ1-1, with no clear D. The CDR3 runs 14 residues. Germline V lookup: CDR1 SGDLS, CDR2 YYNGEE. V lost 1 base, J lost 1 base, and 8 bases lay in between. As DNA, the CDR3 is TGTGCCAGCAGCGTAACGGTCCAGAACACTGAAGCTTTCTTT. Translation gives CASSVTVQNTEAFF.

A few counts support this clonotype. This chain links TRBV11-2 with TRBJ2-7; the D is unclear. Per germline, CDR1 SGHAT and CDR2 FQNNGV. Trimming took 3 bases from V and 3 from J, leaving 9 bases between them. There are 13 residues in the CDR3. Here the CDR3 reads CASSFGGVYEQYF. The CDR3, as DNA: TGTGCCAGCAGCTTTGGTGGGGTCTACGAGCAGTACTTC.

The CDR3 region has the DNA TGCGCCAGCAGCTTGGGGGGGACTTACTACGAGCAGTACTTC. Amino acids: CASSLGGTYYEQYF. This chain joins TRBV5-1 and TRBJ2-7, with D possibly TRBD2 on 6 matching bases. Deletions cut 0 bases from V and 3 bases from J, with 10 bases between. CDR1 is SGHRS and CDR2 is YFSETQ in the germline V gene. There are 14 residues in the CDR3.

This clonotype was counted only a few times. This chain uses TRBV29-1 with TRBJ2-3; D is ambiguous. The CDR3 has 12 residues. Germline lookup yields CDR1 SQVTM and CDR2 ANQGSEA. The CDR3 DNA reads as TGCAGTGTCGGGTCTAGCACAGATACGCAGTATTTT. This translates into CSVGSSTDTQYF.

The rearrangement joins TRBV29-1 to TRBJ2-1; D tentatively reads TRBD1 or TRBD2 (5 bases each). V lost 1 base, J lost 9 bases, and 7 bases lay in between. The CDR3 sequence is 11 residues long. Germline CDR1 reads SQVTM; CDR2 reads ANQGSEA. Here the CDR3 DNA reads TGCAGCGTTGAAGCAGGGACTGAGCAGTTCTTC. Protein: CSVEAGTEQFF.

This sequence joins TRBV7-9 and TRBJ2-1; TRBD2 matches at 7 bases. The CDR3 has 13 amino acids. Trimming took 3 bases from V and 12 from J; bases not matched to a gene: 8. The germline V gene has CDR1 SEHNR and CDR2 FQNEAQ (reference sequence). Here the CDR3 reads CASSFGGSVGQFF. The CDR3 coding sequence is TGTGCCAGCAGCTTCGGGGGGAGCGTAGGGCAGTTCTTC.

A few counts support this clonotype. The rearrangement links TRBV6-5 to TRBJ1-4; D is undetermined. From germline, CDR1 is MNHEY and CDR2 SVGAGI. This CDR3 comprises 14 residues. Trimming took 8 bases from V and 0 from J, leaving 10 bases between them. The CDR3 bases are TGTGCCAGCGGGGAATACGCAACTAATGAAAAACTGTTTTTT. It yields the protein CASGEYATNEKLFF.